The clone carrying this T cell receptor (beta chain) was detected many times. As yet, its antigen is unknown. The lymph nodes were axillary draining lymph nodes from breast cancer patients. TCRdb reanalysed the multiplex PCR reads using MiXCR and keeps one entry per CDR3 protein. The sample consists of about 200,000 distinct CDR3 sequences, about 32% of them appearing once. These data belong to a study of breast tumors, draining lymph nodes, adjacent tissues. Regarding the study as a whole: Compared with lymph nodes, tumors were less diverse; compared with nontumor tissue, more.

The length of the CDR3 is 16 residues. Germline trimming cut 4 bases from V and 0 bases from J; bases unmatched to any gene: 5. From germline, CDR1 is SGHVS and CDR2 FQNEAQ. The TCR sequence derives from a female donor with breast cancer. Some clones in this sample may be carry-over from other donors' samples. Material for sequencing was axillary lymph node tissue. This chain connects TRBV7-8 to TRBJ2-7, with 11 positions matching TRBD1. CDR3 bases: TGTGCCAGCAGCTCCCGGGGGACAGGGGGCTCCTACGAGCAGTACTTC. Translating gives CASSSRGTGGSYEQYF.